The 15 T cell receptor beta chains in this list originate from one sample, sequenced in a study of blood T cell repertoires in COVID-19. Libraries were prepared by immunoSEQ multiplex PCR; TCRdb keeps only in-frame clonotypes and omits some of them. The table has around 40,000 clones, around 74% seen once; the top ten hold roughly 25%. The material sequenced was peripheral blood. Receptors originate from a man between 65 and 80 years old with acute or convalescent COVID-19.

The rearrangement uses TRBV2 and TRBJ2-1, with D perhaps TRBD2 (6 bases). The CDR3 spans 14 residues. Trimming pared 5 bases from V and 6 bases from J, leaving 14 bases between. CDR1 and CDR2 (germline): SNHLY, FYNNEI. Here the CDR3 reads CASSTGTVPNEQFF. The CDR3 DNA follows: TGTGCCAGCAGTACCGGGACTGTGCCCAATGAGCAGTTCTTC. Complete variable domain (other parts from reference TRBV2 and TRBJ2-1): EPEVTQTPSHQVTQMGQEVILRCVPISNHLYFYWYRQILGQKVEFLVSFYNNEISEKSEIFDDQFSVERPDGSNFTLKIRSTKLEDSAMYFCASSTGTVPNEQFFGPGTRLTVL.

This clone has more than one count but fewer than ten. This chain links TRBV14 with TRBJ1-1; no firm D call. The CDR3 is 13 amino acids. V was trimmed by 4 bases and J by 1 base, leaving 7 bases between them. Germline V CDR1 and CDR2: SGHDN, FVKESK. DNA for the CDR3: TGTGCCAGCAGCCTCCAGGAGAACACTGAAGCTTTCTTT. Amino acids: CASSLQENTEAFF.

The chain joins TRBV7-2 to TRBJ1-5; D unresolved. The CDR3 is made up of 12 amino acids. Germline values: CDR1 SGHTA, CDR2 FQGNSA. Trimming shortened V by 2 bases and J by 6 bases, and 5 bases separated the two germline ends. CDR3: CASSLNFQPQHF. The CDR3 bases are TGTGCCAGCAGCTTAAACTTTCAGCCCCAGCATTTT.

This clone was seen only once. The J gene is TRBJ1-5, the V gene TRBV18; D remains ambiguous. CDR1 and CDR2 from the germline V gene are KGHSH and LQKENI. The CDR3 covers 17 residues. The germline V and J ends were trimmed by 3 bases and 0 bases, with 15 bases remaining between them. In DNA, the CDR3 is TGTGCCAGCTCACCCCCCGGGTCCGGCTATAGCAATCAGCCCCAGCATTTT. Translating gives CASSPPGSGYSNQPQHF.

The gene calls are TRBV10-3 and TRBJ2-7; possibly TRBD2 for D (6 bases). Germline lookup yields CDR1 ENHRY and CDR2 SYGVKD. The CDR3 consists of 14 residues. V was pared by 3 bases and J by 3 bases, with 12 bases between. The CDR3 DNA follows: TGTGCCATCAGTGAAGGGACTTTAGGCTACGAGCAGTACTTC. Its translation is CAISEGTLGYEQYF.

This clone was seen only a few times. The V call is TRBV28, the J call TRBJ2-7, with D possibly being TRBD1 (5 bases). CDR1 and CDR2 from the germline V gene are MDHEN and SYDVKM. CDR3 length: 13 residues. With 11 bases removed from V and 6 bases from J, the gap between germline ends came to 20 bases. The CDR3 sequence: CASKAQGLGEQYF. As DNA, the CDR3 is TGTGCCTCCAAAGCCCAGGGTCTAGGCGAGCAGTACTTC.

The rearrangement joins TRBV9 to TRBJ1-1; 7 nucleotides line up with TRBD1. Germline V gene sequence: CDR1 SGDLS, CDR2 YYNGEE. Trimming cost V 4 bases and J 1 base; bases outside gene matches: 4. The CDR3 consists of 14 residues. The CDR3 loop is CASSLEGANTEAFF. The CDR3 nucleotides read TGTGCCAGCAGCCTCGAGGGGGCGAACACTGAAGCTTTCTTT.

The genes are TRBV6-6 and TRBJ2-3, with TRBD1 identical over 8 bases. The germline V gene has CDR1 MNHNY and CDR2 SVGAGI (reference sequence). The CDR3 sequence is 15 residues long. J lost 1 base, V lost 5 bases, and 5 bases had no gene match. The CDR3 DNA follows: TGTGCCAGCAGTCCTGGACAGGGAGGCACAGATACGCAGTATTTT. It encodes CASSPGQGGTDTQYF.

V gene TRBV3-1 (or the pseudogene TRBV3-2) combines with J gene TRBJ1-2, with no clear D. Germline V lookup: CDR1 LGHDT, CDR2 YNNKEL (reference sequence). V was trimmed by 6 bases and J by 2 bases, leaving 13 bases between them. The CDR3 is 14 residues long. CDR3 nucleotides: TGTGCCAGCAGTCACCTTGGGAGGAACTATGGCTACACCTTC. This sequence encodes CASSHLGRNYGYTF.

The chain uses TRBV9 and TRBJ2-3, with 9 bases aligning to TRBD1. Germline V gene lookup returns CDR1 SGDLS and CDR2 YYNGEE. Trimming at V came to 1 base and at J to 4 bases, leaving 4 bases not matched to a gene. This CDR3 contains 15 residues. In nucleotides, the CDR3 is TGTGCCAGCAGCGTATGGGGACAGGGATCAGATACGCAGTATTTT. This translates into CASSVWGQGSDTQYF.

This clone was recorded only once. The V gene is TRBV28, the J gene TRBJ2-1, with TRBD2 as a possible D gene (5 bases). In germline, CDR1 is MDHEN, CDR2 SYDVKM. This CDR3 region has 16 residues. Trimming removed 6 bases from V and 0 bases from J, with 15 bases in between. The CDR3 DNA follows: TGTGCCAGCAGGGACGGAGGTCCAGGCTCCTACAATGAGCAGTTCTTC. The encoded protein is CASRDGGPGSYNEQFF.

For the CDR3, the DNA is TGCAGCGTTGATCGGGGGAGGACTGAAGCTTTCTTT. It translates to CSVDRGRTEAFF. The chain combines TRBV29-1 with TRBJ1-1; TRBD1 might be the D (5 bases). There are 12 residues in the CDR3. The V gene lost 3 bases and the J gene lost 5 bases, with 10 bases spanning the gap. Looked up from germline, CDR1 is SQVTM and CDR2 is ANQGSEA.

The V and J genes are TRBV7-9 and TRBJ2-3, with 9 bases matching TRBD1. V was clipped by 0 bases and J by 3 bases; unmatched bases: 7. Looked up from germline, CDR1 is SEHNR and CDR2 is FQNEAQ (reference sequence). The CDR3 extends over 17 amino acids. The CDR3 loop reads CASSLASGTGRTDTQYF. CDR3 bases: TGTGCCAGCAGCTTAGCTTCCGGGACAGGGAGGACAGATACGCAGTATTTT.

The rearrangement uses TRBV28 and TRBJ1-2, with no clear D. V gave up 1 base and J gave up 4 bases, with 7 bases separating them. The germline CDR1 and CDR2 sequences are MDHEN and SYDVKM. This CDR3 has 13 residues. The CDR3 DNA sequence: TGTGCCAGCAGTTTATCAGGCACCTATGGCTACACCTTC. Its protein is CASSLSGTYGYTF.

The V and J genes are TRBV7-9 and TRBJ1-2; D not certain. Per germline, CDR1 SEHNR and CDR2 FQNEAQ (reference sequence). This CDR3 is built from 12 residues. The V and J ends lost 1 base and 8 bases respectively, with 8 bases between them. Here the CDR3 reads CASSLDVEGYTF. DNA of the CDR3: TGTGCCAGCAGCTTAGACGTGGAGGGCTACACCTTC.